One and the same sample provided the 6 T cell receptor beta chains below, sequenced in a study of shared clonotypes between healthy human individuals. Generated by immunoSEQ multiplex PCR, the TCRdb table keeps only in-frame clones and is missing some. This table has millions of clones, roughly 91% appearing once. CD8 cells regarded as naive lacked CD45RO, were positively chosen for CCR7, and omitted terminally differentiated effector memory CD45RA+ cells. Sequenced input: naive CD8+ T cells from PBMCs. The origin of the receptors is a man aged 18 to 29 in good health. Some clones in this sample may be carry-over from other donors' samples.

The table lists this clone with a count of one. The chain joins TRBV28 to TRBJ2-1; D possibly matches TRBD1 or TRBD2 (6 bases each). Germline V lookup: CDR1 MDHEN, CDR2 SYDVKM. Between the trimmed V and J ends, which lost 4 bases and 4 bases, there was a span of 20 bases. CDR3 length: 17 amino acids. The DNA for the CDR3 is TGTGCCAGCAGTTCCACCTTGGAGGGGACACGATACAATGAGCAGTTCTTC. It translates to CASSSTLEGTRYNEQFF.

V is TRBV16 and J is TRBJ1-5; possibly TRBD1 for D (5 bases). Germline CDR1 and CDR2: KGHSY and FQNENV. The CDR3 extends over 15 amino acids. The ends were cut back, 0 bases at V and 2 bases at J, with 8 bases in the middle. The CDR3 DNA sequence: TGTGCCAGCAGCCAATCAAGCAGGGGCAATCAGCCCCAGCATTTT. It specifies CASSQSSRGNQPQHF.

The chain carries TRBV15 and TRBJ2-7; no firm D call. CDR3 size: 15 residues. The germline CDR1 and CDR2 sequences are LNHNV and YYDKDF (reference sequence). V dropped 6 bases and J dropped 4 bases, with 19 bases sitting between them. The CDR3 loop is CATRATLGGTYEQYF. The CDR3 coding sequence is TGTGCCACCAGGGCCACCTTGGGCGGAACTTACGAGCAGTACTTC.

This sequence joins TRBV7-9 and TRBJ2-7; 9 bases line up with TRBD1. Germline V gene lookup returns CDR1 SEHNR and CDR2 FQNEAQ (reference sequence). Trimming took 7 bases from V and 0 from J; bases not matched to a gene: 19. The CDR3 sequence is 19 residues long. DNA for the CDR3: TGTGCCAGCACCGGTCGGACAGGGGTTCCACCCAGGAGCTCCTACGAGCAGTACTTC. It yields the protein CASTGRTGVPPRSSYEQYF.

This chain uses TRBV7-2 with TRBJ2-1, with D perhaps matching TRBD2 (6 bases). The length of the CDR3 is 16 residues. Between the trimmed V and J ends, which lost 0 bases and 4 bases, there was a span of 13 bases. Germline V gene data show CDR1 as SGHTA and CDR2 as FQGNSA. The CDR3: CASSLALGGVYNEQFF. CDR3 nucleotides: TGTGCCAGCAGCTTAGCGCTGGGCGGGGTTTACAATGAGCAGTTCTTC.

The rearrangement joins TRBV18 to TRBJ1-1, with unresolved D. CDR3 length: 16 amino acids. V was clipped by 6 bases and J by 3 bases, with 20 bases between them. Germline V lookup: CDR1 KGHSH, CDR2 LQKENI. The CDR3 DNA sequence: TGTGCCAGCTCCGCGGGAATAAAGAATGAGGACACTGAAGCTTTCTTT. Protein product: CASSAGIKNEDTEAFF.